This entry is about one TCR beta chain. These data are taken from a study of blood T cell repertoires in COVID-19. The CDR3 totals 16 residues. J was trimmed by 0 bases and V by 7 bases; bases with no gene match: 8. Germline V gene sequence: CDR1 LNHDA, CDR2 SQIVND (reference sequence). The repertoire was sequenced with immunoSEQ multiplex PCR; TCRdb's copy has only in-frame clones and lacks some. The sample lists fewer than 100,000 clones; 65% to 90% were seen once. The material sequenced was peripheral blood. V gene TRBV19 combines with J gene TRBJ2-1, with 8 bases matching TRBD2. The TCR originated in a man aged 50 to 60 with COVID-19, enrolled during active disease. DNA for the CDR3: TGTGCCAGTACCATCATAGCGGGAAGCTCCTACAATGAGCAGTTCTTC. It encodes CASTIIAGSSYNEQFF.